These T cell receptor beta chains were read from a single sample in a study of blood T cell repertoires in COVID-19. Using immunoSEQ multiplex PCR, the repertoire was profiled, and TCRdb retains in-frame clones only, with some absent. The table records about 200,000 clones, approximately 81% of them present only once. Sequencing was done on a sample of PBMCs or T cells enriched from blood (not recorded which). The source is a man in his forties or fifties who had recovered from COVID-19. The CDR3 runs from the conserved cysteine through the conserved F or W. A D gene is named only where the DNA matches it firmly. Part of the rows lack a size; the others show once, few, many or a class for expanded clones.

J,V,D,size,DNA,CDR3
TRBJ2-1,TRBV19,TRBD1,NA,TGTGCCAGTAGGCCAGGGACAGGGGGCGATGAGCAGTTCTTC,CASRPGTGGDEQFF
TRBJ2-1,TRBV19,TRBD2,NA,TGTGCCAGTAGTATAGTCTCAGCGGGAGGGGGTCGAAATGAGCAGTTCTTC,CASSIVSAGGGRNEQFF
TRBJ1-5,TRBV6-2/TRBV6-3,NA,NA,TGTGCCAGCAGTTATAAGCCTCTGGGGCTCTCGCCCCAGCATTTT,CASSYKPLGLSPQHF
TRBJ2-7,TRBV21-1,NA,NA,TGTGCCAGCAGCAAACCCTCCGGGACAGGGCCTCCCTACGAGCAGTACTTC,CASSKPSGTGPPYEQYF
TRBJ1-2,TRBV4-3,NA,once,TGCGCCAGCAGCCAAGATCACGGGACACACTATGGCTACACCTTC,CASSQDHGTHYGYTF
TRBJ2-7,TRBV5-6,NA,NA,TGTGCCAGCAGCTCAACAGGGTTCGGCGAGCAGTACTTC,CASSSTGFGEQYF
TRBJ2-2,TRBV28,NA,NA,TGTGCCAGTACGGACAGTAAGGGTCCCGGGGAGCTGTTTTTT,CASTDSKGPGELFF
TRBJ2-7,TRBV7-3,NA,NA,TGTGCCAGCAGCACGGACAACACCTACGAGCAGTACTTC,CASSTDNTYEQYF
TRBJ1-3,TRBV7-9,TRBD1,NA,TGTGCCAGCAGCGAACAGGGGGCAGCTGGAAACACCATATATTTT,CASSEQGAAGNTIYF
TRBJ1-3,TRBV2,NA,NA,TGTGCCAGCAGTGGTGGAACCAGGGAGGGAGGAAACACCATATATTTT,CASSGGTREGGNTIYF
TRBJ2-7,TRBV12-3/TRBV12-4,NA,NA,TGTGCCAGCAGTTTCCAGGGCGCGTACGAGCAGTACTTC,CASSFQGAYEQYF
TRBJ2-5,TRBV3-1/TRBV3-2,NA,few,TGTGCCAGCAGCCAAGAGAGGCAACGGGAGAGCCAAGAGACCCAGTACTTC,CASSQERQRESQETQYF
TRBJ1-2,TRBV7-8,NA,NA,TGTGCCAGCAGCCAGGACAGCGGTGGCTACACCTTC,CASSQDSGGYTF
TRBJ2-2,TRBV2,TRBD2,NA,TGTGCCAGCAGTGAATACCCCGGGACTAGTTATGAGCTGTTTTTT,CASSEYPGTSYELFF
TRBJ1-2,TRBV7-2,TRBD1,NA,TGTGCCAGCAGCACCACAGGGGCACGAGTCTATGGCTACACCTTC,CASSTTGARVYGYTF
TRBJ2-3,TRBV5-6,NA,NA,TGTGCCAGCAAAGGGGTTGATACGCAGTATTTT,CASKGVDTQYF
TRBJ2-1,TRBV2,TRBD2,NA,TGTGCCAGCAGATTGTTGACTAGCGGGCGAAATGAGCAGTTCTTC,CASRLLTSGRNEQFF
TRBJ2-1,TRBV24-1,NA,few,TGTGCCACCAGTGATTTTATGACAGCCTCCTACAATGAGCAGTTCTTC,CATSDFMTASYNEQFF
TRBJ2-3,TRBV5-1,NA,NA,TGCGCCAGCAGCTTGGGGTATGGAGCGGGCACCACAGATACGCAGTATTTT,CASSLGYGAGTTDTQYF
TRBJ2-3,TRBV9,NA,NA,TGTGCCAGCAAACACGATACGCAGTATTTT,CASKHDTQYF
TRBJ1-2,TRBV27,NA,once,TGTGCCAGCAGTTTGAGGAGGGCCAACTATGGCTACACCTTC,CASSLRRANYGYTF
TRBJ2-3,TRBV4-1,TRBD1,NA,TGCGCCAGCAGCCAGGGGCTATACAGGGGGCAAACAGATACGCAGTATTTT,CASSQGLYRGQTDTQYF
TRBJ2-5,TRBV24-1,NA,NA,TGTGCCACCAGCGGCCGGAGGGCCGGGGAGACCCAGTACTTC,CATSGRRAGETQYF
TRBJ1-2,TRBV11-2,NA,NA,TGTGCCAGCAGCCTAGGACAGAAGGACTATGGCTACACCTTC,CASSLGQKDYGYTF
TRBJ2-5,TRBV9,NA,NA,TGTGCCAGCAGCGTTAGCAGCCAAGAGACCCAGTACTTC,CASSVSSQETQYF
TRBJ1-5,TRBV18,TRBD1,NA,TGTGCCAGCTCACCAAACAGGGGTACAGGCAATCAGCCCCAGCATTTT,CASSPNRGTGNQPQHF
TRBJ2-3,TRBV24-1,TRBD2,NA,TGTGCCACCAGTGAACCGACTAGCGGGATAGTGTATTTT,CATSEPTSGIVYF
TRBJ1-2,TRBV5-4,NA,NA,TGTGCCAGCAGCTTTGTGGGCCAGGGAGGCTACACCTTC,CASSFVGQGGYTF
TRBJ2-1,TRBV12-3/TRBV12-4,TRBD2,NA,TGTGCCAGCAGTTCCACAACTAGCGGAAAAACGTTCTTC,CASSSTTSGKTFF
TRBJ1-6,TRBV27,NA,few,TGTGCCAGCAGTTTATATTACGAGCTTAATTCACCCCTCCACTTT,CASSLYYELNSPLHF
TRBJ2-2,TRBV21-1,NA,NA,TGTGCCAGCAGCATCCTAATATGCGGCGGGGAGCTGTTTTTT,CASSILICGGELFF
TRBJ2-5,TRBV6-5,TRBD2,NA,TGTGCCAGCAGGTCTAGCGGGACCGAAGAGACCCAGTACTTC,CASRSSGTEETQYF
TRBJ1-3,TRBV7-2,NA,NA,TGTGCCAGCAGCCAGGTCGGAAACACCATATATTTT,CASSQVGNTIYF
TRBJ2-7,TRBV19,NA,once,TGTGCCAGTAGTATTCGGAAAGGGACAACCTACGAGCAGTACTTC,CASSIRKGTTYEQYF
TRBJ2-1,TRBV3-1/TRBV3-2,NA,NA,TGTGCCAGCAGCCACGGGTTGGGCAATGAGCAGTTCTTC,CASSHGLGNEQFF